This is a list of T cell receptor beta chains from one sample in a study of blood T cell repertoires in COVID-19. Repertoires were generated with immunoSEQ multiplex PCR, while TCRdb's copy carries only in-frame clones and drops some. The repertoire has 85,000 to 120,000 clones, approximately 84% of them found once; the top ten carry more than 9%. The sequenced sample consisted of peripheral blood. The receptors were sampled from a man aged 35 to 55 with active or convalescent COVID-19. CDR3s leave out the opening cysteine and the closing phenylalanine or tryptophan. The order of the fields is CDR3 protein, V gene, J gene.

ASSYPTGGSYEQY	TRBV5-1	TRBJ2-7
ASSPRDNEQF	TRBV5-4	TRBJ2-1
ASSQTGTVPNQPQH	TRBV7-2	TRBJ1-5
ASSRPTGVGETQY	TRBV7-9	TRBJ2-5
ASSLTGSPNSNQPQH	TRBV6-6	TRBJ1-5
ASSLNRGPNYGYT	TRBV18	TRBJ1-2
ASSWAAGNTIY	TRBV19	TRBJ1-3
ASSPRDTITDTQY	TRBV5-1	TRBJ2-3
ASSETGVKTGELF	TRBV19	TRBJ2-2
ASSRPSGGTQETQY	TRBV28	TRBJ2-5
ASSQGGSGVAYEQY	TRBV4-1	TRBJ2-7
ASSPRGSGGAVNEQF	TRBV19	TRBJ2-1
ASNKSGGNTEAF	TRBV27	TRBJ1-1
SVRTASSYEQY	TRBV29-1	TRBJ2-7
ASTYLAGPDTQY	TRBV7-2	TRBJ2-3
ASSRGLADTDTQY	TRBV18	TRBJ2-3
TPGKGYEQY	TRBV27	TRBJ2-7
ATSENRDSGTDTQY	TRBV24-1	TRBJ2-3
ASSSPRQGIEKLF	TRBV7-9	TRBJ1-4
ASSQASPSEKLF	TRBV3-1/TRBV3-2	TRBJ1-4
ASSLPGLDNSPLH	TRBV13	TRBJ1-6
ASSYADGGVTIY	TRBV6-5	TRBJ1-3
ASSQVNRGGPEQF	TRBV14	TRBJ2-1
ASSGTSRNEQF	TRBV12-3/TRBV12-4	TRBJ2-1
ASSGGLAAYNEQF	TRBV5-1	TRBJ2-1
ASSPNPTQETQY	TRBV18	TRBJ2-5
ASGGVGTGSRFGYGYT	TRBV2	TRBJ1-2
AAKQQPTGRYGYT	TRBV24-1	TRBJ1-2
ASSRDRGQETQY	TRBV5-4	TRBJ2-5
ASAIPGQVGEKLF	TRBV27	TRBJ1-4
ASSPRGHEETQY	TRBV6-2/TRBV6-3	TRBJ2-5
ATGGKTNEKLF	TRBV10-3	TRBJ1-4
ASSIARNRQPQH	TRBV19	TRBJ1-5
ASSEWSGGGKQF	TRBV6-4	TRBJ2-1
ASSYWRENTEAF	TRBV6-6	TRBJ1-1